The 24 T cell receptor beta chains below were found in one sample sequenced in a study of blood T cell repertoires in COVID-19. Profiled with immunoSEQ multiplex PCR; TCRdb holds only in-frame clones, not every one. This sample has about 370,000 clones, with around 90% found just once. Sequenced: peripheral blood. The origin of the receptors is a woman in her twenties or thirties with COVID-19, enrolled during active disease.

CDR3 sequence: CASSVQQGFGAVGTEAFF. CDR3 nucleotides: TGTGCCAGCAGTGTCCAACAGGGGTTCGGTGCAGTAGGGACTGAAGCTTTCTTT. The V gene is TRBV6-1, the J gene TRBJ1-1; TRBD1 matches at 7 bases. V lost 4 bases and J lost 5; bases outside the gene matches: 19. Germline V lookup: CDR1 MNHNS, CDR2 SASEGT. This CDR3 contains 18 residues.

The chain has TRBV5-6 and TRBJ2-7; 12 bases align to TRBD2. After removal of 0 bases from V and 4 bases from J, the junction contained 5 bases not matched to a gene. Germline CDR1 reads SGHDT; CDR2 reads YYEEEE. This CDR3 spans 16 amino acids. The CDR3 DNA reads TGTGCCAGCAGCTTGGACGTGACTAGCGGGAGTTACGAGCAGTACGTC. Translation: CASSLDVTSGSYEQYV.

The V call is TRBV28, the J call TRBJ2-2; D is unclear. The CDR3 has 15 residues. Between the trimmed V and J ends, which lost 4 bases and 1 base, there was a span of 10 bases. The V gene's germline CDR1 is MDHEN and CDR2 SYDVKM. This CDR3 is CASSSPLGNTGELFF. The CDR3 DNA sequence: TGTGCCAGCAGTTCCCCCCTCGGGAACACCGGGGAGCTGTTTTTT.

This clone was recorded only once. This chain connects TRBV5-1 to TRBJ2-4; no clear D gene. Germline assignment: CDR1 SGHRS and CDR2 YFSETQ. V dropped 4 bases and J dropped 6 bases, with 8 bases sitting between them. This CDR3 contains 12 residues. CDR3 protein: CASSEGGNIQYF. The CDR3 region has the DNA TGCGCCAGCAGCGAAGGCGGAAACATTCAGTACTTC.

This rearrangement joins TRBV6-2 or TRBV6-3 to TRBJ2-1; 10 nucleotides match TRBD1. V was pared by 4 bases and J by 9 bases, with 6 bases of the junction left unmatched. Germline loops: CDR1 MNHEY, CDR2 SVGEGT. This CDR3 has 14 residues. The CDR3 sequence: CASSSGTGAPEQFF. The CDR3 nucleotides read TGTGCCAGCAGTTCTGGGACAGGGGCCCCTGAGCAGTTCTTC.

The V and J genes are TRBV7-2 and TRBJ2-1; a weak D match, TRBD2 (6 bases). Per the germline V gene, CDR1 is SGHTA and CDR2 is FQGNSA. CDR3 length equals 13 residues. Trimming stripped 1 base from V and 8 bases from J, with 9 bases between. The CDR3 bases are TGTGCCAGCAGCTTAGGCCCGGGGGATGAGCAGTTCTTC. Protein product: CASSLGPGDEQFF.

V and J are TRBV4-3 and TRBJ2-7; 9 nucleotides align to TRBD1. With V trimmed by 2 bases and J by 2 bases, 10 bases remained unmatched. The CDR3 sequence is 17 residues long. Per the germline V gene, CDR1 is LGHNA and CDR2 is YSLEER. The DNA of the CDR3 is TGCGCCAGCAGCCAATCCCCGCCCGGGACAGGGCCCTACGAGCAGTACTTC. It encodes CASSQSPPGTGPYEQYF.

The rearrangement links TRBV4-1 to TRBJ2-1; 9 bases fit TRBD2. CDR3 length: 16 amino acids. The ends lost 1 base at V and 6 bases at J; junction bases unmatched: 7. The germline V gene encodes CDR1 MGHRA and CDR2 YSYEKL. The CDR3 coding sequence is TGCGCCAGCAGCCAAGTTTGGCGGGGGGGGCTCAATGAGCAGTTCTTC. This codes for CASSQVWRGGLNEQFF.

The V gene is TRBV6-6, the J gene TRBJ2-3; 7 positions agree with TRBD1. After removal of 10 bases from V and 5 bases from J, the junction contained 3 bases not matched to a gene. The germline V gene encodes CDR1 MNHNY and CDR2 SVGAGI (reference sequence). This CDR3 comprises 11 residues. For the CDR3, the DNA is TGTGCCACCCAGGGGGTAGATACGCAGTATTTT. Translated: CATQGVDTQYF.

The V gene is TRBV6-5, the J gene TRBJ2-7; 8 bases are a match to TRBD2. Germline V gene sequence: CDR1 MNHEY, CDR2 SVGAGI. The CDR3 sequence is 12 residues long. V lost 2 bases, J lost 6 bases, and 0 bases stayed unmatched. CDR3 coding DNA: TGTGCCAGCAGTTACAGCGGGGGCGAGCAGTACGTC. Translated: CASSYSGGEQYV.

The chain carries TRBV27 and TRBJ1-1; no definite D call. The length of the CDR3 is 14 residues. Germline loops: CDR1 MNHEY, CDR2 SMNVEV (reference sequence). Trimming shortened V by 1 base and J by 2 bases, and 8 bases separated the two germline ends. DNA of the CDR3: TGTGCCAGCAGTTTATGGCCTTATAACACTGAAGCTTTCTTT. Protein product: CASSLWPYNTEAFF.

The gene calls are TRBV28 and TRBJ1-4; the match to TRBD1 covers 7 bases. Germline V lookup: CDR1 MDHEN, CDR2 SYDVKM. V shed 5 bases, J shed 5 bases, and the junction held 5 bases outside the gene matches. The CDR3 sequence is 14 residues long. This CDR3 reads CASSPGDRNEKLFF. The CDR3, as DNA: TGTGCCAGCAGTCCGGGGGACAGAAATGAAAAACTGTTTTTT. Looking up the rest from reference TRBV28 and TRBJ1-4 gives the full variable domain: DVKVTQSSRYLVKRTGEKVFLECVQDMDHENMFWYRQDPGLGLRLIYFSYDVKMKEKGDIPEGYSVSREKKERFSLILESASTNQTSMYLCASSPGDRNEKLFFGSGTQLSVL.

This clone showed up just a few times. This CDR3 is CASSQDPTGNSGNTIYF. In DNA form, the CDR3 reads TGCGCCAGCAGCCAAGACCCGACAGGCAACTCTGGAAACACCATATATTTT. The chain joins TRBV4-3 to TRBJ1-3, with D possibly matching TRBD1 (6 bases). Germline CDR1 and CDR2: LGHNA and YSLEER. V was clipped by 0 bases and J by 0 bases, with 12 bases between them. CDR3 length: 17 amino acids.

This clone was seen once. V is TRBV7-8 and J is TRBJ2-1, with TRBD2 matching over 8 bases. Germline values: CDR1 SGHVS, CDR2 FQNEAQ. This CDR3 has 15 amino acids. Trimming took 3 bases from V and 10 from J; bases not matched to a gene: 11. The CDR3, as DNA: TGTGCCAGCAGCTTGGCGGGAGGTATTCCCCGAGAGCAGTTCTTC. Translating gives CASSLAGGIPREQFF.

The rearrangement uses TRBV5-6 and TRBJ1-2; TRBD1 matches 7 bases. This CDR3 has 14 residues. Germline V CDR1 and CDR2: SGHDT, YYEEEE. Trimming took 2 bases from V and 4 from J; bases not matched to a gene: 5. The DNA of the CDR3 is TGTGCCAGCAGCTTTCGGGACAGTCCCTATGGCTACACCTTC. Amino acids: CASSFRDSPYGYTF.

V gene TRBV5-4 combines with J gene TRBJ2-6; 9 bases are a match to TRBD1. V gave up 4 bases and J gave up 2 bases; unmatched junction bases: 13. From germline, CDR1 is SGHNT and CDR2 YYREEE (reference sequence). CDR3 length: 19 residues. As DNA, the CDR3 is TGTGCCAGCAGCCTACTCCGGGACAGGGACTTCCCTGGGGCCAACGTCCTGACTTTC. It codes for CASSLLRDRDFPGANVLTF.

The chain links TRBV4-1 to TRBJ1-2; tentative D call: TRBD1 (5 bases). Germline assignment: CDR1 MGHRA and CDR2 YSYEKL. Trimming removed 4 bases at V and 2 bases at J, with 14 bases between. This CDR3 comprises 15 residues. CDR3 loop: CASSRPFRGNYGYTF. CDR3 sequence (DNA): TGCGCCAGCAGCCGACCCTTTAGGGGAAACTATGGCTACACCTTC.

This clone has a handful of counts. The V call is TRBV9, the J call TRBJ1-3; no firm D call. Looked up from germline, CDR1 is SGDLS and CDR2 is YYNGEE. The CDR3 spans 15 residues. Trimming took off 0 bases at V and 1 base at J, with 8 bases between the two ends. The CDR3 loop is CASSVETGSGNTIYF. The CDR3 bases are TGTGCCAGCAGCGTAGAAACGGGATCTGGAAACACCATATATTTT.

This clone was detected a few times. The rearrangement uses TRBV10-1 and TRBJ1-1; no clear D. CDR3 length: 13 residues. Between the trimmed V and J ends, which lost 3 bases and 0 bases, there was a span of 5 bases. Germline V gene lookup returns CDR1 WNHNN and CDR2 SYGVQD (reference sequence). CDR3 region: CASSDHLNTEAFF. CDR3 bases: TGCGCCAGCAGTGACCACTTGAACACTGAAGCTTTCTTT.

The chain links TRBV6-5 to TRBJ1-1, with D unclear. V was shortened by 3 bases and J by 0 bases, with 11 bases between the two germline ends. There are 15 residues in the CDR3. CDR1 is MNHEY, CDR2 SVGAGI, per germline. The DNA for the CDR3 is TGTGCCAGCAGTTATCAACTGATAATGAACACTGAAGCTTTCTTT. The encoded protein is CASSYQLIMNTEAFF.

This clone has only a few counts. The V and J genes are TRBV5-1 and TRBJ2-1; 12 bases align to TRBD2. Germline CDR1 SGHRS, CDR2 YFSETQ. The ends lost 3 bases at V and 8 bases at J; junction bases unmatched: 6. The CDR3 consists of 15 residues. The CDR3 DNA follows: TGCGCCAGCAGCTGGGGACTAGCGGGTACCGATGAGCAGTTCTTC. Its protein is CASSWGLAGTDEQFF.

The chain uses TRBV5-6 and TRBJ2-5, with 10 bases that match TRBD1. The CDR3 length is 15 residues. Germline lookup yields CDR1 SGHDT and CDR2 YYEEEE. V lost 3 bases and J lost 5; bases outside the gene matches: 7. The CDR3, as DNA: TGTGCCAGCAGCTACCCGGGACAGGGGTTCGAGACCCAGTACTTC. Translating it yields CASSYPGQGFETQYF.

The CDR3 loop is CASSSTGQVYEQYF. CDR3 nucleotides: TGTGCCAGCAGCTCCACGGGACAGGTCTACGAGCAGTACTTC. The chain recombines TRBV5-6 with TRBJ2-7; 8 bases agree with TRBD1. Germline values: CDR1 SGHDT, CDR2 YYEEEE. The CDR3 has 14 residues. The junction had 5 bases not matched to a gene; V was cut back by 3 bases and J by 3 bases.

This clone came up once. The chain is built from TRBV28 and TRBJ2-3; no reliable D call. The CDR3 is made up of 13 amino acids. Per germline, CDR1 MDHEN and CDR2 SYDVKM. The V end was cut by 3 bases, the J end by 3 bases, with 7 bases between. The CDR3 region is CASSLVGTDTQYF. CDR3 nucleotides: TGTGCCAGCAGTTTGGTCGGGACAGATACGCAGTATTTT.